This T cell receptor beta chain was captured in a study of identical twins. The ends were cut back, 6 bases at V and 2 bases at J, with 18 bases in the middle. The CDR3 spans 15 residues. Germline CDR1 DFQATT, CDR2 SNEGSKA (reference sequence). Details on this clonotype: Its cognate antigen is unknown.

Study-wide results and limits: Insertions were reduced in abundant cord blood beta clonotypes but not in memory repertoires.

Template switching introduced a universal primer site, and the cDNA bore unique molecular identifiers. MiXCR, run by TCRdb on the 5' RACE reads, gives a single entry per CDR3 protein. The table has fewer than 900,000 distinct CDR3 sequences, about 20% seen once. The data were also submitted as part of a second study, on T cells expressing NK-cell markers. That paper notes: All TCR beta repertoires analysed originated from sorted CD3+CD56+NKG2C+, CD3+CD56+NKG2C- and CD3+CD56-NKG2C+ T cells.

The chain carries TRBV20-1 and TRBJ2-3; D perhaps matches TRBD2 (6 bases). The clonotype comes from a woman aged 18 to 35 in good health. Material for sequencing was PBMCs. The DNA for the CDR3 is TGCAGTGCCACTAATCCCAGCGGGTACACAGATACGCAGTATTTT. Translated: CSATNPSGYTDTQYF.